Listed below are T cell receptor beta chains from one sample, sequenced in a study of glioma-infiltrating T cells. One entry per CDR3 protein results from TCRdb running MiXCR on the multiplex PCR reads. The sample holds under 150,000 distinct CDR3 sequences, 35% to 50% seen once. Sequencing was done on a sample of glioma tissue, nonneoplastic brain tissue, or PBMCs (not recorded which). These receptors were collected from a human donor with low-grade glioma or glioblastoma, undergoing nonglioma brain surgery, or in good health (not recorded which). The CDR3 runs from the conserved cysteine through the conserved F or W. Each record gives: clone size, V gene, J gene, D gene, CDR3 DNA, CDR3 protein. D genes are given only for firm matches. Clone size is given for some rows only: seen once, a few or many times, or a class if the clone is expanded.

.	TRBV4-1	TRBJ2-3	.	TGCGCCAGCAGCCAAAGGGGGGGGGCAACAGATACGCAGTATTTT	CASSQRGGATDTQYF
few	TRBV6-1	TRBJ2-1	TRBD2	TGTGCCAGCAGGAAGACTAGCGGGAGGGCCAATGAGCAGTTCTTC	CASRKTSGRANEQFF
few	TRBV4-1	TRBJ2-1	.	TGCGCCAGCAGCCAAGATTCTATGTTCGGGGGTGAGCAGTTCTTC	CASSQDSMFGGEQFF
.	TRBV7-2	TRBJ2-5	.	TGTGCCAGCAGCTTCAGCAGCGGGGAGACCCAGTACTTC	CASSFSSGETQYF
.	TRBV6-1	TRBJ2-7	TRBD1	TGTGCCAGCAGCATCCGGGACAGTACCTACGAGCAGTACTTC	CASSIRDSTYEQYF
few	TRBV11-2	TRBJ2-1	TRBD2	TGTGCCAGCAGCCCGTGGCTAGCGGACAATGAGCAGTTCTTC	CASSPWLADNEQFF
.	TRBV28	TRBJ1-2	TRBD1	TGTGCCAGCAGTCCACCGGGACAGGGTATCTATGGCTACACCTTC	CASSPPGQGIYGYTF
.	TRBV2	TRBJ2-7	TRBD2	TGTGCCAGCAGTACCGGGACTAGCGGGAACGAGCAGTACTTC	CASSTGTSGNEQYF
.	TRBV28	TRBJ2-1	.	TGTGCCAGCAGTTTAATAACAGGGTATGAGCAGTTCTTC	CASSLITGYEQFF
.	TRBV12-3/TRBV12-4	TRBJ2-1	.	TGTGCCAGCAGGGGGCTAGGCTCCTACAATGAGCAGTTCTTC	CASRGLGSYNEQFF
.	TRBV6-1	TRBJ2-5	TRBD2	TGTGCCAGCAGGTCTAGCGGGGGGAGGGGGGAGACCCAGTACTTC	CASRSSGGRGETQYF
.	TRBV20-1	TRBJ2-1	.	TGCAGTGCTCATCCGACTAGAGGTGGGCACAATGAGCAGTTCTTC	CSAHPTRGGHNEQFF
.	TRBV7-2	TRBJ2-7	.	TGTGCCAGCAGCTTATTTGGAGCGATCGAGCAGTACTTC	CASSLFGAIEQYF
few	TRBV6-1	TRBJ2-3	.	TGTGCCAGTCCTCCCCTGGACAGCCGCCGCACAGATACGCAGTATTTT	CASPPLDSRRTDTQYF
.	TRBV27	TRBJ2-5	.	TGTGCCAGCATGAGGCAAGAGACCCAGTACTTC	CASMRQETQYF
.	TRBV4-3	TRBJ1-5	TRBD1	TGCGCCAGCAGCCAAGGACAGGGGGGAATCAATCAGCCCCAGCATTTT	CASSQGQGGINQPQHF
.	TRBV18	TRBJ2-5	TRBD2	TGTGCCAGCTCACCACCGACGCGGGGGGGCACGGAGACCCAGTACTTC	CASSPPTRGGTETQYF
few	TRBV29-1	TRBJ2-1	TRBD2	TGCAGCGTTCCACGGGTAGCGGGAGGGTCCTACAATGAGCAGTTCTTC	CSVPRVAGGSYNEQFF
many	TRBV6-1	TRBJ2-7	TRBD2	TGTGCCACCAGACTAGCGGTAGGTCCCTACGAGCAGTACTTC	CATRLAVGPYEQYF
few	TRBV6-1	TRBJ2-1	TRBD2	TGTGCCAGCAGTTTAGCGGGGGACACCAATGAGCAGTTCTTC	CASSLAGDTNEQFF
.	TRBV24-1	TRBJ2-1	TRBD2	TGTGCCACCAGTGAGGGGGGGTCTCATGAGCAGTTCTTC	CATSEGGSHEQFF
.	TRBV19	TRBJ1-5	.	TGTGCCAGTTCCTCGGGAGAGACCCATCAGCCCCAGCATTTT	CASSSGETHQPQHF
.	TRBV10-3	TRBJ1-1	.	TGTGCCATCGGAGGTGGCACTGAAGCTTTCTTT	CAIGGGTEAFF
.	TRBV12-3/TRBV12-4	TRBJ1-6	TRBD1	TGTGCCAGCAGTTCACCGACAGGGTCCCTTTCACCCCTCCACTTT	CASSSPTGSLSPLHF
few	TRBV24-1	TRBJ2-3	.	TGTGCCACCAGTGACACTAACACAGATACGCAGTATTTT	CATSDTNTDTQYF
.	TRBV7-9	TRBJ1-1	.	TGTGCCAGCAGCTTAGATGTGGGGGCCGGCACTGAAGCTTTCTTT	CASSLDVGAGTEAFF
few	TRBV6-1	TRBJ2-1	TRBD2	TGTGCCAGCAGGATCTCTAGCGGGACCGTATACAATGAGCAGTTCTTC	CASRISSGTVYNEQFF
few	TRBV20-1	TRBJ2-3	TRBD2	TGCAGTGGGGAGGGAGGCACAGATACGCAGTATTTT	CSGEGGTDTQYF
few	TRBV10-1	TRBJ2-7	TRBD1	TGCGCCAGCAGTGAGACCAGGACAGGACACTCCTACGAGCAGTACTTC	CASSETRTGHSYEQYF
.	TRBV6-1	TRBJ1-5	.	TGTGCCAGCAGTGATGTCGGGAGTCACGGCAATCAGCCCCAGCATTTT	CASSDVGSHGNQPQHF
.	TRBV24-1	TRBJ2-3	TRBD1	TGTGCCACCAGTGATCCGGGACAGGGCCCAGATACGCAGTATTTT	CATSDPGQGPDTQYF